This entry concerns a single T cell receptor beta chain. Across 20 to 25 US areas, participants ranged in age from 18 to 89 years. Each participant's cohort was designated according to participant-reported clinical history. The record originates from a study of blood T cell repertoires in COVID-19. In the study's own analysis: Estimation of nucleated cell counts relied on the amplification of reference gene primers. Data came from immunoSEQ multiplex PCR; TCRdb stores just in-frame clones and leaves some out. V and J calls and clone size are as listed in that table; D and trimming were resolved from the DNA. The sample includes approximately 470,000 clones, about 90% seen only once; the top ten take about 0.75%. This CDR3 region has 16 residues. The germline CDR1 and CDR2 sequences are WSHSY and SAAADI. With V trimmed by 6 bases and J by 4 bases, 4 bases remained unmatched.

The J gene is TRBJ2-1, the V gene TRBV10-2; 15 bases match TRBD2. The TCR originated in a woman younger than 30 who had recovered from COVID-19. Sequencing was carried out using PBMCs or T cells enriched from blood (not recorded which). CDR3 DNA: TGCGCCAGCAGCCGGGGACTAGCGGGGGGATACAATGAGCAGTTCTTC. Translating gives CASSRGLAGGYNEQFF.